A single sample is the source of the 26 T cell receptor beta chains below, sequenced in a study of blood T cell repertoires in COVID-19 (dated by TCRdb to about 2020). The receptor library was made with the immunoSEQ multiplex PCR assay. Here the immuneACCESS table is served through TCRdb, limited to in-frame sequences with V and J called. Missing clones are a known gap in these copies; in checked studies unresolved V genes cover under half, and the rest lacks a known reason. For this sample there are some 370,000 clones; roughly 90% appear just once. 1% to 1.5% of the sample rests with the top ten. Sequenced: peripheral blood. These receptors came from a man aged 35 to 55 with acute or convalescent COVID-19.

The chain combines TRBV4-1 with TRBJ1-1; 7 nucleotides align to TRBD1. J gave up 3 bases and V 3 bases, and 10 bases lay outside the gene matches. This CDR3 is 16 amino acids long. CDR1 is MGHRA and CDR2 is YSYEKL in the germline V gene. Here the CDR3 DNA reads TGCGCCAGCAGCCAGAAGCAAGGGACAGAGCACACTGAAGCTTTCTTT. It specifies CASSQKQGTEHTEAFF.

The chain joins TRBV7-9 to TRBJ2-5; D remains ambiguous. V shed 6 bases and J shed 0 bases, with 8 bases lying between them. Per germline, CDR1 SEHNR and CDR2 FQNEAQ (reference sequence). The length of the CDR3 is 13 residues. The CDR3 here is CASSFRDQETQYF. The CDR3 nucleotides are TGTGCCAGCAGTTTCCGGGACCAAGAGACCCAGTACTTC.

The sample holds a few counts of this clone. V gene TRBV15 combines with J gene TRBJ1-2; TRBD1 agrees at 9 bases. The germline gives CDR1 LNHNV, CDR2 YYDKDF (reference sequence). V dropped 4 bases and J dropped 4; count of bases not matched to a gene: 13. The CDR3 consists of 17 residues. Here the CDR3 reads CATSTRRGGTGIYGYTF. CDR3 DNA: TGTGCCACCAGCACCCGACGGGGGGGGACAGGGATCTATGGCTACACCTTC.

The chain joins TRBV5-1 to TRBJ2-2, with D perhaps TRBD1 (5 bases). The CDR3 is made up of 14 amino acids. Germline loops: CDR1 SGHRS, CDR2 YFSETQ. V was trimmed by 4 bases and J by 0 bases, leaving 7 bases between them. Here the CDR3 DNA reads TGCGCCAGCAGCAGACAGACGAACACCGGGGAGCTGTTTTTT. It specifies CASSRQTNTGELFF. Using reference TRBV5-1 and TRBJ2-2 for the parts outside the CDR3, the full variable domain is KAGVTQTPRYLIKTRGQQVTLSCSPISGHRSVSWYQQTPGQGLQFLFEYFSETQRNKGNFPGRFSGRQFSNSRSEMNVSTLELGDSALYLCASSRQTNTGELFFGEGSRLTVL.

The CDR3 DNA reads TGTGCCAGCAGCGTAGCTCCCCAGAGGCGGACTGAAGCTTTCTTT. As protein: CASSVAPQRRTEAFF. The gene calls are TRBV9 and TRBJ1-1; D is unresolved. V dropped 0 bases and J dropped 5 bases, with 14 bases sitting between them. The CDR3 totals 15 residues. CDR1 and CDR2 (germline): SGDLS, YYNGEE.

V is TRBV5-8 and J is TRBJ1-6; 7 nucleotides line up with TRBD1. The ends lost 0 bases at V and 5 bases at J; junction bases unmatched: 2. The CDR3 is 15 residues long. Germline V gives CDR1 SGHTS, CDR2 YDEGEE. For the CDR3, the DNA is TGTGCCAGCAGCTTGGCCAGGGGGGATAATTCACCCCTCCACTTT. This encodes CASSLARGDNSPLHF.

The V gene is TRBV15, the J gene TRBJ1-4; 11 bases fit TRBD1. This CDR3 contains 16 residues. Germline lookup yields CDR1 LNHNV and CDR2 YYDKDF (reference sequence). Unmatched junction bases numbered 5, after V lost 1 base and J lost 7 bases. CDR3 in DNA: TGTGCCACCAGCAGAGCCGGACAGGGGGCGGCTGAAAAACTGTTTTTT. This gives the protein CATSRAGQGAAEKLFF.

The gene calls are TRBV19 and TRBJ2-1, with a weak D call TRBD2 (6 bases). Trimming shortened V by 3 bases and J by 3 bases, and 18 bases separated the two germline ends. This CDR3 spans 17 amino acids. Germline V gives CDR1 LNHDA, CDR2 SQIVND (reference sequence). The CDR3 reads CASSIYPQWRGYNEQFF. For the CDR3, the DNA is TGTGCCAGTAGTATTTACCCCCAGTGGAGGGGCTACAATGAGCAGTTCTTC.

This clone was counted a single time. CDR3: CANREENFGGYTF. In DNA, the CDR3 is TGTGCCAACCGGGAAGAGAATTTTGGGGGCTACACCTTC. The rearrangement links TRBV6-4 to TRBJ1-2; D uncertain. The germline V and J ends were trimmed by 10 bases and 8 bases, with 20 bases remaining between them. CDR3 size: 13 residues. Germline V gene lookup returns CDR1 MRHNA and CDR2 SNTAGT.

The J gene is TRBJ2-1, the V gene TRBV24-1; 8 bases map to TRBD1. This CDR3 has 15 amino acids. With 4 bases clipped from V and 6 bases from J, the junction kept 7 bases outside the gene matches. Germline V CDR1 and CDR2: KGHDR, SFDVKD. The CDR3 coding sequence is TGTGCCACCAGTGACTTAGACAGGGGAGGCAATGAGCAGTTCTTC. This encodes CATSDLDRGGNEQFF.

This chain links TRBV10-2 with TRBJ1-2, with D perhaps TRBD1 (5 bases). V lost 1 base, J lost 2 bases, and 11 bases lay in between. This CDR3 has 15 amino acids. Germline V gene lookup returns CDR1 WSHSY and CDR2 SAAADI. The CDR3 coding sequence is TGCGCCAGCAGTGAGTTGTATCAGGGCAACTATGGCTACACCTTC. It specifies CASSELYQGNYGYTF.

This chain uses TRBV5-1 with TRBJ2-7; weak D call: TRBD2 (5 bases). The CDR3 spans 15 residues. V was cut by 2 bases and J by 3 bases, with 15 bases left in between. CDR1 and CDR2 (germline): SGHRS, YFSETQ. The chain's CDR3 is CASSFALAVSYEQYF. CDR3 DNA: TGCGCCAGCAGCTTCGCCCTAGCAGTGAGCTACGAGCAGTACTTC. Based on the CDR3 plus reference TRBV5-1 and TRBJ2-7, the full variable domain is KAGVTQTPRYLIKTRGQQVTLSCSPISGHRSVSWYQQTPGQGLQFLFEYFSETQRNKGNFPGRFSGRQFSNSRSEMNVSTLELGDSALYLCASSFALAVSYEQYFGPGTRLTVT.

This chain connects TRBV24-1 to TRBJ2-1; D gene ambiguous. CDR1 and CDR2 from the germline V gene are KGHDR and SFDVKD. Trimming stripped 3 bases from V and 3 bases from J, with 11 bases between. The CDR3 totals 15 residues. The CDR3 region is CATSDSLGVYNEQFF. CDR3 sequence (DNA): TGTGCCACCAGTGATAGCCTAGGTGTCTACAATGAGCAGTTCTTC.

The chain is built from TRBV28 and TRBJ2-7; 12 positions match TRBD2. The CDR3 extends over 14 amino acids. V was pared by 5 bases and J by 3 bases, with 2 bases of the junction left unmatched. Germline CDR1 MDHEN, CDR2 SYDVKM. CDR3: CASSTSGRFYEQYF. Here the CDR3 DNA reads TGTGCCAGCAGTACTAGCGGGAGGTTCTACGAGCAGTACTTC.

The genes are TRBV12-3 or TRBV12-4 and TRBJ2-7, with D possibly matching TRBD1 (5 bases). The CDR3 is 11 residues long. V was cut by 8 bases and J by 6 bases, with 11 bases left in between. The DNA of the CDR3 is TGTGCCAGCCCCCCAGGGTGCGAGCAGTACTTC. Amino acid sequence: CASPPGCEQYF.

The chain joins TRBV2 to TRBJ1-2; D is unresolved. Germline-derived CDR1 and CDR2 are SNHLY and FYNNEI. The CDR3 loop spans 12 amino acids. V was clipped by 6 bases and J by 3 bases, with 8 bases between them. CDR3 sequence (DNA): TGTGCCAGCAGGCAGGATGACTATGGCTACACCTTC. This gives the protein CASRQDDYGYTF.

The gene calls are TRBV6-5 and TRBJ2-3, with 9 bases lining up with TRBD1. The CDR3 is made up of 14 amino acids. J was trimmed by 4 bases and V by 6 bases; bases with no gene match: 5. CDR1 is MNHEY and CDR2 is SVGAGI in the germline V gene. CDR3 DNA: TGTGCCAGCAGCCGGGGACAGGGCTCAGATACGCAGTATTTT. Encoded protein: CASSRGQGSDTQYF.

The J gene is TRBJ2-7, the V gene TRBV6-5; D is possibly TRBD1 (6 bases). Trimming cost V 3 bases and J 3 bases, with 15 bases left between them. The CDR3 spans 15 residues. Germline V gives CDR1 MNHEY, CDR2 SVGAGI. The chain's CDR3 is CASSYPGQGVYEQYF. In DNA, the CDR3 is TGTGCCAGCAGTTATCCGGGACAAGGGGTCTACGAGCAGTACTTC.

The rearrangement joins TRBV5-1 to TRBJ2-7, with 9 bases aligning to TRBD1. V shed 3 bases, J shed 3 bases, and the junction held 7 bases outside the gene matches. CDR1 and CDR2 (germline): SGHRS, YFSETQ. This CDR3 spans 15 amino acids. The chain's CDR3 is CASSSRLDRGYEQYF. CDR3 bases: TGCGCCAGCAGCTCTCGATTGGACAGGGGCTACGAGCAGTACTTC.

Only a few counts were recorded for this clone. The chain couples TRBV28 to TRBJ2-6; D is perhaps TRBD1 (5 bases). The germline V gene has CDR1 MDHEN and CDR2 SYDVKM. CDR3 size: 13 residues. V was pared by 4 bases and J by 8 bases, with 9 bases between. CDR3 amino acids: CASSSGFPNVLTF. For the CDR3, the DNA is TGTGCCAGCAGTTCAGGGTTCCCCAACGTCCTGACTTTC.

The chain joins TRBV2 to TRBJ1-4; TRBD1 matches 10 bases. This CDR3 spans 15 amino acids. The junction had 6 bases not matched to a gene; V was cut back by 6 bases and J by 5 bases. The germline gives CDR1 SNHLY, CDR2 FYNNEI. The CDR3 region has the DNA TGTGCCAGCAGGAAAAGACAGGGGGCAAATGAAAAACTGTTTTTT. This gives the protein CASRKRQGANEKLFF.

The chain is built from TRBV5-4 and TRBJ1-2, with D perhaps matching TRBD1 (6 bases). CDR3 length: 13 residues. CDR1 is SGHNT and CDR2 is YYREEE in the germline V gene (reference sequence). V lost 4 bases and J 8 bases, leaving 15 bases between the germline ends. CDR3 DNA sequence: TGTGCCAGCAGCACCTCACAGGGTAACGGCTACACCTTC. Translating gives CASSTSQGNGYTF.

J is TRBJ2-7 and V is TRBV7-9, with TRBD2 matching over 9 bases. J lost 5 bases, V lost 3 bases, and 5 bases had no gene match. Germline V CDR1 and CDR2: SEHNR, FQNEAQ (reference sequence). This CDR3 has 14 amino acids. CDR3 residues: CASSLSSGEDEQYF. CDR3 bases: TGTGCCAGCAGCTTGTCTAGCGGGGAGGACGAGCAGTACTTC. Based on the CDR3 plus reference TRBV7-9 and TRBJ2-7, the full variable domain is DTGVSQNPRHKITKRGQNVTFRCDPISEHNRLYWYRQTLGQGPEFLTYFQNEAQLEKSRLLSDRFSAERPKGSFSTLEIQRTEQGDSAMYLCASSLSSGEDEQYFGPGTRLTVT.

The chain employs TRBV19 and TRBJ1-4, with D unresolved. The CDR3 spans 14 residues. The germline CDR1 and CDR2 sequences are LNHDA and SQIVND (reference sequence). V gave up 2 bases and J gave up 6 bases, with 10 bases separating them. The CDR3 coding sequence is TGTGCCAGTAGTATACGGTACAGTCATGAAAAACTGTTTTTT. Protein sequence: CASSIRYSHEKLFF. Filled out from reference TRBV19 and TRBJ1-4, the complete variable domain reads DGGITQSPKYLFRKEGQNVTLSCEQNLNHDAMYWYRQDPGQGLRLIYYSQIVNDFQKGDIAEGYSVSREKKESFPLTVTSAQKNPTAFYLCASSIRYSHEKLFFGSGTQLSVL.

The chain employs TRBV4-2 and TRBJ1-1; 9 bases are a match to TRBD1. V gave up 0 bases and J gave up 3 bases; unmatched junction bases: 5. This CDR3 contains 16 residues. CDR1 and CDR2 (germline): LGHNA, YNFKEQ. In DNA form, the CDR3 reads TGTGCCAGCAGCCAAGAAGGGGGACAGGGAGACACTGAAGCTTTCTTT. Its protein is CASSQEGGQGDTEAFF.

V gene TRBV27 combines with J gene TRBJ2-1; a weak D match, TRBD2 (5 bases). CDR3 length: 13 residues. Germline V gives CDR1 MNHEY, CDR2 SMNVEV (reference sequence). Deletions cut 1 base from V and 10 bases from J, with 11 bases between. The CDR3 reads CASSLFLAREQFF. The DNA of the CDR3 is TGTGCCAGCAGTTTATTCCTAGCTAGAGAGCAGTTCTTC.